The clone carrying this T cell receptor (beta chain) was recorded only once. The antigen is undetermined. Each patient's relapse followed autologous stem cell transplantation, and brentuximab vedotin exposure varied. Using immunoSEQ multiplex PCR, the repertoire was profiled, and TCRdb retains in-frame clones only, with some absent. Here the sample spans over 20,000 clones, more than 75% being singletons. This specimen comes from a study of PD-1 blockade in classical Hodgkin lymphoma. About the study: Patients received nivolumab 3 mg/kg intravenously every 2 weeks.

In germline, CDR1 is SEHNR, CDR2 FQNEAQ (reference sequence). The J segment lost 3 bases and the V segment lost 5 bases, leaving 7 bases of the junction unmatched. The CDR3 is 15 amino acids. Study-wide findings and caveats: The study found that TCR diversity rose significantly by C4D1 in CD4+ but not CD8+ cells.

J is TRBJ1-1 and V is TRBV7-9, with 9 bases matching TRBD1. This receptor was obtained from a human donor with classical Hodgkin lymphoma. Source: peripheral blood mononuclear cells (PBMCs), taken at baseline. The CDR3 DNA sequence: TGTGCCAGCAGCCCCTGGGACAGGGAGGACACTGAAGCTTTCTTT. This gives the protein CASSPWDREDTEAFF. Filled out from reference TRBV7-9 and TRBJ1-1, the complete variable domain reads DTGVSQNPRHKITKRGQNVTFRCDPISEHNRLYWYRQTLGQGPEFLTYFQNEAQLEKSRLLSDRFSAERPKGSFSTLEIQRTEQGDSAMYLCASSPWDREDTEAFFGQGTRLTVV.